The 10 T cell receptor beta chains below come from one sample, sequenced in a study of cytomegalovirus exposure and HLA in healthy donors. A multiplex PCR was run with 60 Vbeta primers and 13 Jbeta primers. Clones were sequenced by immunoSEQ multiplex PCR, and TCRdb holds only the in-frame ones, with some missing. The sample has 100,000 or so clones, roughly 80% seen once. The material sequenced was PBMCs. These TCRs come from a woman aged 40 to 50 in good health and CMV-seropositive.

This clone was observed a handful of times. This chain connects TRBV5-1 to TRBJ1-4; TRBD1 aligns across 10 bases. V lost 1 base to trimming and J lost 4 bases; unmatched junction nucleotides: 10. The germline V gene has CDR1 SGHRS and CDR2 YFSETQ. The CDR3 is made up of 18 amino acids. The CDR3: CASSLQTGGAGHNEKLFF. The CDR3 DNA follows: TGCGCCAGCAGCTTGCAGACAGGGGGCGCGGGGCATAATGAAAAACTGTTTTTT.

The genes are TRBV5-6 and TRBJ1-1; no definite D call. Germline values: CDR1 SGHDT, CDR2 YYEEEE. Trimming took 0 bases from V and 3 from J, leaving 12 bases between them. This CDR3 has 15 amino acids. CDR3 DNA: TGTGCCAGCAGCTTGGCGGGGATCTCGGACACTGAAGCTTTCTTT. This encodes CASSLAGISDTEAFF.

DNA for the CDR3: TGTGCCAGCAGGCCCCAGGGGCACACTGAAGCTTTCTTT. It is translated as CASRPQGHTEAFF. This chain joins TRBV13 and TRBJ1-1, with D possibly matching TRBD1 (6 bases). This CDR3 region has 13 residues. V was shortened by 6 bases and J by 3 bases, with 11 bases between the two germline ends. CDR1 is PRHDT, CDR2 FYEKMQ, per germline (reference sequence).

There are a few counts of this clone. This chain links TRBV5-1 with TRBJ2-4; TRBD1 aligns across 7 bases. CDR1 SGHRS and CDR2 YFSETQ come from the germline V gene. This CDR3 has 16 residues. V trimming: 4 bases; J trimming: 8 bases; junction bases outside the gene matches: 15. In DNA, the CDR3 is TGCGCCAGCAGCCCCAGTCCAGGGGGTAATTATGACATTCAGTACTTC. It codes for CASSPSPGGNYDIQYF.

The chain combines TRBV28 with TRBJ2-6, with D unresolved. The germline V gene has CDR1 MDHEN and CDR2 SYDVKM. V lost 7 bases and J 0 bases, leaving 7 bases between the germline ends. CDR3 length: 14 amino acids. The DNA of the CDR3 is TGTGCCAGCACCCTAGACTCTGGGGCCAACGTCCTGACTTTC. Translating it yields CASTLDSGANVLTF. The whole variable domain, remainder taken from reference TRBV28 and TRBJ2-6, is DVKVTQSSRYLVKRTGEKVFLECVQDMDHENMFWYRQDPGLGLRLIYFSYDVKMKEKGDIPEGYSVSREKKERFSLILESASTNQTSMYLCASTLDSGANVLTFGAGSRLTVL.

The rearrangement links TRBV5-6 to TRBJ1-5, with 7 bases lining up with TRBD1. This CDR3 is built from 14 residues. Germline-derived CDR1 and CDR2 are SGHDT and YYEEEE. V lost 2 bases to trimming and J lost 7 bases; unmatched junction nucleotides: 6. CDR3 nucleotides: TGTGCCAGCAGCTTAGGGGGCGCATACCAGCCCCAGCATTTT. Translated: CASSLGGAYQPQHF.

This clone was seen only a few times. The chain links TRBV28 to TRBJ2-7; TRBD1 is a possible D gene (5 bases). V lost 11 bases, J lost 0 bases, and 14 bases lay in between. Germline V gene lookup returns CDR1 MDHEN and CDR2 SYDVKM. The CDR3 runs to 13 residues. The CDR3 DNA follows: TGTGCCGCTGGGGCCGAAAGCTCCTACGAGCAGTACTTC. This gives the protein CAAGAESSYEQYF.

CDR3 sequence reads: CASSQTGIQETQYF. In DNA form, the CDR3 reads TGTGCCAGCAGCCAAACAGGGATACAAGAGACCCAGTACTTC. The rearrangement joins TRBV4-2 to TRBJ2-5, with D possibly matching TRBD1 (6 bases). Trimming took 2 bases from V and 2 from J, leaving 9 bases between them. CDR3 length: 14 residues. Germline loops: CDR1 LGHNA, CDR2 YNFKEQ.

The rearrangement joins TRBV15 to TRBJ1-5, with 9 bases fitting TRBD1. CDR3 size: 15 residues. The germline V gene encodes CDR1 LNHNV and CDR2 YYDKDF (reference sequence). J was trimmed by 0 bases and V by 6 bases; bases with no gene match: 3. The CDR3 spells CATREGQGSNQPQHF. Written as DNA, the CDR3 is TGTGCCACCAGGGAGGGACAGGGTAGCAATCAGCCCCAGCATTTT.

This clone was seen only a few times. The gene calls are TRBV4-1 and TRBJ2-1; TRBD2 matches at 13 bases. Germline V gene lookup returns CDR1 MGHRA and CDR2 YSYEKL. V lost 1 base to trimming and J lost 7 bases; unmatched junction nucleotides: 4. This CDR3 comprises 16 residues. The DNA for the CDR3 is TGCGCCAGCAGCCAAGGAGGGACTAGCGGGATTAATGAGCAGTTCTTC. Residues: CASSQGGTSGINEQFF.